The rows below give T cell receptor beta chains drawn from one sample of a study of blood T cells in healthy people across ages. Each CDR3 protein gets one entry after TCRdb re-called the 5' RACE reads with MiXCR. The table has about 640,000 distinct CDR3 sequences, 45% to 65% seen once. Material for sequencing was blood. The receptors were sampled from a man between 60 and 75 years old in good health. CDR3s include the opening cysteine and the closing phenylalanine or tryptophan. Each record gives: clone size, D gene, V gene, J gene, CDR3 protein, CDR3 DNA. A D gene is named only where the DNA matches it firmly. Size tells how often a clone was seen (once, few, many) or the class of an expanded clone, and some rows leave it out.

.	.	TRBV10-3	TRBJ2-6	CAISESELAGANVLTF	TGTGCCATCAGTGAAAGTGAACTCGCTGGGGCCAACGTCCTGACTTTC
.	.	TRBV4-1	TRBJ1-2	CASSHIYNGDPLSNYGYTF	TGCGCCAGCAGCCACATATATAATGGGGATCCCCTCTCTAACTATGGCTACACCTTC
.	TRBD1	TRBV15	TRBJ2-7	CATSRDRDRANRYEQYF	TGTGCCACCAGCAGAGATAGGGACAGGGCCAACCGCTACGAGCAGTACTTC
few	TRBD1	TRBV6-5	TRBJ2-7	CASSIPGQGPSEQYF	TGTGCCAGCAGCATCCCGGGACAGGGACCCTCCGAGCAGTACTTC
few	TRBD1	TRBV7-9	TRBJ1-4	CASSPRTGTGEKLFF	TGTGCCAGCAGCCCTCGGACAGGGACGGGTGAAAAACTGTTTTTT
many	TRBD1	TRBV5-1	TRBJ2-5	CASSPGTGRETQYF	TGTGCCAGCAGCCCTGGGACAGGGCGGGAGACCCAGTACTTC
once	.	TRBV2	TRBJ1-4	CASSYTGEKLFF	TGTGCCAGCAGTTACACAGGAGAAAAACTGTTTTTT
many	.	TRBV18	TRBJ2-5	CASSPGTQETQYF	TGTGCCAGCAGTCCCGGGACGCAAGAGACCCAGTACTTC
.	.	TRBV6-1	TRBJ1-6	CASSGLIGFSSPLHF	TGTGCCAGCAGCGGCCTGATAGGGTTCTCTTCACCCCTCCACTTT
.	.	TRBV6-2/TRBV6-3	TRBJ2-7	CASSSGLSWVEQYF	TGTGCCAGCAGCTCAGGACTCAGTTGGGTCGAGCAGTACTTC
many	.	TRBV6-6	TRBJ1-4	CASAEGRNEKLFF	TGTGCCAGCGCCGAAGGACGGAATGAAAAACTGTTTTTT
few	TRBD1	TRBV20-1	TRBJ2-5	CSARGTGQETQYF	TGCAGTGCTAGAGGGACAGGGCAAGAGACCCAGTACTTC
once	TRBD1	TRBV7-2	TRBJ2-3	CASSLSRGSSTDTQYF	TGTGCCAGCAGCTTAAGCAGGGGGTCTAGCACAGATACGCAGTATTTT
.	.	TRBV9	TRBJ1-2	CASSVGVDYGYTF	TGTGCCAGCAGCGTAGGGGTTGACTATGGCTACACCTTC
.	.	TRBV11-2	TRBJ2-5	CASSSAGGIEETQYF	TGTGCCAGCAGCTCCGCCGGGGGTATTGAGGAGACCCAGTACTTC
.	TRBD1	TRBV5-6	TRBJ2-7	CASSLLLQGRYEQYF	TGTGCCAGCAGCCTTCTGTTACAGGGGAGATACGAGCAGTACTTC
.	.	TRBV20-1	TRBJ1-5	CSAIREDQPQHF	TGCAGTGCTATACGGGAAGATCAGCCCCAGCATTTT
few	.	TRBV20-1	TRBJ2-4	CSARAPTGKNIQYF	TGCAGTGCTAGAGCCCCGACAGGCAAAAACATTCAGTACTTC
.	TRBD2	TRBV5-1	TRBJ2-5	CASSPLASGGQTQYF	TGCGCCAGCAGCCCCCTGGCTAGCGGGGGTCAGACCCAGTACTTC
few	.	TRBV29-1	TRBJ1-1	CSVLRDTEAFF	TGCAGCGTTCTACGGGACACTGAAGCTTTCTTT
.	.	TRBV21-1	TRBJ2-3	CASSKGRQCFTDTQYF	TGTGCCAGCAGCAAAGGGAGACAGTGCTTTACAGATACGCAGTATTTT
.	.	TRBV6-2/TRBV6-3	TRBJ2-3	CASSPRTRAVRADTQYF	TGTGCCAGCAGCCCTAGAACTAGAGCGGTCCGCGCAGATACGCAGTATTTT
few	.	TRBV29-1	TRBJ2-4	CSVDGVGLSKNIQYF	TGCAGCGTTGACGGGGTAGGGTTGTCCAAAAACATTCAGTACTTC
.	.	TRBV14	TRBJ2-6	CASSQGPGNSGANVLTF	TGTGCCAGCAGCCAAGGTCCGGGTAACTCTGGGGCCAACGTCCTGACTTTC
.	.	TRBV12-3/TRBV12-4	TRBJ1-5	CASSFRGPNQPQHF	TGTGCCAGCAGTTTTAGGGGACCCAATCAGCCCCAGCATTTT
.	TRBD2	TRBV6-1	TRBJ2-1	CASNLRGGVTYNEQFF	TGTGCCAGCAACCTTCGCGGGGGGGTCACCTACAATGAGCAGTTCTTC
.	.	TRBV5-1	TRBJ2-3	CASSLGGSARTDTQYF	TGCGCCAGCAGCTTGGGGGGGAGCGCCCGCACAGATACGCAGTATTTT
.	.	TRBV28	TRBJ2-5	CASSFRGKETQYF	TGTGCCAGCAGTTTTAGGGGAAAAGAGACCCAGTACTTC
.	TRBD1	TRBV10-3	TRBJ2-7	CAISEYDRGYEQYF	TGTGCCATCAGTGAGTACGACAGGGGCTACGAGCAGTACTTC
once	.	TRBV25-1	TRBJ2-1	CASSELRGDDNEQFF	TGTGCCAGCAGTGAATTAAGGGGCGATGACAATGAGCAGTTCTTC
.	TRBD2	TRBV27	TRBJ2-2	CASSFGGTSGGTLFF	TGTGCCAGCAGTTTTGGGGGGACTAGCGGGGGTACTCTGTTTTTT
few	.	TRBV12-3/TRBV12-4	TRBJ1-2	CASSLYRFYGYTF	TGTGCCAGCAGTTTATACCGATTCTATGGCTACACCTTC
.	.	TRBV4-1	TRBJ1-6	CASSQDEGSRQGRNSPLHF	TGCGCCAGCAGCCAAGATGAGGGAAGTCGCCAGGGGCGGAATTCACCCCTCCACTTT
.	TRBD1	TRBV12-3/TRBV12-4	TRBJ1-1	CASSTTQGDLEAFF	TGTGCCAGCAGCACGACACAGGGGGACCTTGAAGCTTTCTTT
.	.	TRBV20-1	TRBJ1-1	CSAARGVGTEAFF	TGCAGTGCAGCTAGGGGGGTGGGGACTGAAGCTTTCTTT
few	TRBD2	TRBV20-1	TRBJ2-5	CSAPGLAGVKTQYF	TGCAGTGCGCCGGGACTAGCGGGGGTTAAGACCCAGTACTTC
.	.	TRBV12-3/TRBV12-4	TRBJ1-4	CASSLARGADEKLFF	TGTGCCAGCAGTTTAGCAAGGGGGGCGGATGAAAAACTGTTTTTT
once	.	TRBV27	TRBJ2-5	CASGGPYNEQYF	TGTGCCAGCGGGGGGCCTTACAATGAGCAGTACTTC
.	.	TRBV27	TRBJ2-1	CASSSPWVLDNEQFF	TGTGCCAGCAGTTCCCCGTGGGTCCTGGACAATGAGCAGTTCTTC
.	.	TRBV29-1	TRBJ1-1	CSVPKNTGAFF	TGCAGCGTTCCCAAGAACACTGGAGCTTTCTTT
many	TRBD2	TRBV5-1	TRBJ2-5	CASSTGLAGLSETQYF	TGCGCCAGCAGCACCGGACTAGCGGGGCTCTCGGAGACCCAGTACTTC
few	.	TRBV5-1	TRBJ2-2	CASSFGRNTGELFF	TGCGCCAGCAGCTTTGGTAGGAACACCGGGGAGCTGTTTTTT
.	.	TRBV2	TRBJ1-2	CASSEDLAGNYGYTF	TGTGCCAGCAGTGAAGACTTGGCAGGGAACTATGGCTACACCTTC
few	.	TRBV5-1	TRBJ2-1	CASSSRGAGPYEQFF	TGCGCCAGCAGCTCCCGAGGGGCAGGGCCGTATGAGCAGTTCTTC
.	.	TRBV28	TRBJ2-1	CASSLSGEWHNEQFF	TGTGCCAGCAGTTTATCAGGGGAATGGCACAATGAGCAGTTCTTC
.	.	TRBV18	TRBJ1-1	CASSPMISGEAFF	TGTGCCAGCTCACCAATGATCTCGGGTGAAGCTTTCTTT
.	.	TRBV12-3/TRBV12-4	TRBJ2-7	CASRTSSYSGEQYF	TGTGCCAGCCGGACCTCTTCATACTCCGGCGAGCAGTACTTC
.	TRBD1	TRBV29-1	TRBJ2-5	CSISGQARWKETQYF	TGCAGCATTTCCGGACAGGCGAGGTGGAAAGAGACCCAGTACTTC